Reported below is one TCR beta chain. The junction departs from the called germline gene at one end, perhaps through a read error. This entry belongs to a study of cytomegalovirus exposure and HLA in healthy donors. The primer mix had 60 Vbeta and 13 Jbeta primers. Some clones are missing from TCRdb's copy, which holds only in-frame ones; the method was immunoSEQ multiplex PCR. Of some 97,000 clones in the sample, around 80% are singletons; the top ten hold approximately 4.2%. Sequencing was done on a sample of PBMCs. The origin of this receptor is a female donor in good health and CMV-seropositive.

CDR3 DNA sequence: TGTTCCAGCAGGATGGGACTGCCGAACACTGAAGCTTTCTTT. It codes for CSSRMGLPNTEAFF. V usage is TRBV7-9 and J usage is TRBJ1-1; the D gene is possibly TRBD1 (5 bases). Germline values: CDR1 SEHNR, CDR2 FQNEAQ (reference sequence). The CDR3 contains 14 residues.